Listed below are T cell receptor beta chains from one sample, sequenced in a study of circulating and synovial CD4+ cells in juvenile arthritis. Sequencing was performed with immunoSEQ multiplex PCR; in TCRdb, only in-frame clones are kept and a portion is missing. The sample lists 36,000 or so clones, approximately 96% occurring once. Material for sequencing was CD4+ T cells from blood. Receptors were obtained from a human donor with juvenile idiopathic arthritis. CDR3s include the opening cysteine and the closing phenylalanine or tryptophan. The D gene is left open where the match is weak.

>TRBJ1-5|TRBV2|NA
TGTGCCAGCAGCGTGGGGACAAGAAATCAGCCCCAGCATTTT
CASSVGTRNQPQHF
>TRBJ1-5|TRBV4-1|TRBD1
TGCGCCAGCACCATGGGACAGGGCAATCAGCCCCAGCATTTT
CASTMGQGNQPQHF
>TRBJ1-2|TRBV29-1|TRBD1
TGCAGCGTTGTTACAGGGGGCAGGGGCTACACCTTC
CSVVTGGRGYTF
>TRBJ2-7|TRBV9|TRBD2
TGTGCCAGCAGCGTAGCCCCGGGACTAGCTACAGAGCAGTACTTC
CASSVAPGLATEQYF
>TRBJ2-2|TRBV2|TRBD2
TGTGCCAGCAGTTCTGGGCGGGGGGGCCTGAGCGGGGAGCTGTTTTTT
CASSSGRGGLSGELFF
>TRBJ2-1|TRBV30|TRBD2
TGTGCGCGGGGGACCATGAGCAATGAGCAGTTCTTC
CARGTMSNEQFF
>TRBJ2-2|TRBV7-9|NA
TGTGCCAGCAGCCCAGAGGTAGTGGCCGGGGAGCTGTTTTTT
CASSPEVVAGELFF
>TRBJ1-2|TRBV6-4|NA
TGTGCCAGCAGGCTCAGGGGAGCAGGCTATGGCTACACCTTC
CASRLRGAGYGYTF
>TRBJ1-6|TRBV7-9|NA
TGTGCCAGCAGCTTAGATCCGGGGTGGGTTTCACCCCTCCACTTT
CASSLDPGWVSPLHF
>TRBJ2-7|TRBV7-9|TRBD1
TGTGCCAGCAGCTCACGGACAGGAGCCTACGAGCAGTACTTC
CASSSRTGAYEQYF
>TRBJ2-1|TRBV11-1|NA
TGTGCCAGCAGCTGGGGCAGTCTTAGGTATGAGCAGTTCTTC
CASSWGSLRYEQFF
>TRBJ2-1|TRBV27|NA
TGTGCCACCAAAACGGGGGAGCAGTTCTTC
CATKTGEQFF
>TRBJ2-3|TRBV7-9|NA
TGTGCCAGCAGTTTAGGCCAAAGGGACTTGCATTATTTT
CASSLGQRDLHYF
>TRBJ2-7|TRBV7-2|TRBD1
TGTGCCAGCAGCTTGGGACAGGGAGGGTACGAGCAGTACTTC
CASSLGQGGYEQYF
>TRBJ1-2|TRBV5-1|TRBD1
TGCGCCAGCAGCGCCCTCGACGGACAGGGACCATCCACTAACTATGGCTACACCTTC
CASSALDGQGPSTNYGYTF
>TRBJ2-7|TRBV6-1|NA
TGTGCCAGCAGCTTCTGGGGCGGCGAGCAGTACTTC
CASSFWGGEQYF
>TRBJ2-5|TRBV7-6|NA
TGTGCCAGCAGCTTACTCCGGGAACAAGAGACCCAGTACTTC
CASSLLREQETQYF
>TRBJ2-7|TRBV7-2|TRBD2
TGTGCCAGCAGCGTAGGGAGGGTGGTTGACGAGCAGTACTTC
CASSVGRVVDEQYF